The 9 T cell receptor beta chains in this list originate from one sample, sequenced in a study of response to subunit inactivated influenza vaccine. MiXCR, applied by TCRdb to the RT-PCR reads, yields one record per CDR3 protein. The profile covers a few hundred thousand distinct CDR3 sequences, with 12% to 15% appearing a single time and 8.5% to 14% taken by the ten largest. This specimen consisted of PBMCs from blood, obtained 11 to 12 days after vaccination. These receptors were taken from a man aged 50-60 years who received an inactivated influenza vaccine.

The V call is TRBV7-3, the J call TRBJ2-3; tentatively, D is TRBD1 or TRBD2 (5 bases each). Between the trimmed V and J ends, which lost 2 bases and 6 bases, there was a span of 18 bases. The CDR3 covers 16 residues. Germline CDR1 is SGHTA and CDR2 is FQGTGA. The CDR3 is CASSLGSGPVRDTQYF. Here the CDR3 DNA reads TGTGCCAGCAGCTTAGGGTCGGGACCCGTCAGGGATACGCAGTATTTT.

In its sample, this clonotype was seen a few times. This chain joins TRBV14 and TRBJ1-2; 10 positions agree with TRBD1. Trimming took 1 base from V and 3 from J; bases not matched to a gene: 11. The CDR3 has 18 amino acids. Germline V CDR1 and CDR2: SGHDN, FVKESK. CDR3 sequence reads: CASSQVRTGGKVDYGYTF. The CDR3 DNA follows: TGTGCCAGCAGCCAAGTACGGACAGGGGGAAAGGTGGACTATGGCTACACCTTC.

A few counts support this clonotype. This chain links TRBV12-3 or TRBV12-4 with TRBJ2-5; D is ambiguous. Trimming took off 6 bases at V and 4 bases at J, with 9 bases between the two ends. This CDR3 has 12 residues. The CDR3 nucleotides are TGTGCCAGCAGGGTGGGTTTAGAGACCCAGTACTTC. Residues: CASRVGLETQYF.

This clonotype has just a few counts. The chain is built from TRBV5-1 and TRBJ2-7, with D perhaps matching TRBD1 or TRBD2 (5 bases each). CDR3 size: 14 residues. Trimming shortened V by 0 bases and J by 4 bases, and 11 bases separated the two germline ends. Germline values: CDR1 SGHRS, CDR2 YFSETQ. The CDR3 spells CASSLGDGAYEQYF. The CDR3 coding sequence is TGCGCCAGCAGCTTGGGGGACGGGGCTTACGAGCAGTACTTC.

This chain connects TRBV27 to TRBJ2-1; a weak D match, TRBD1 (6 bases). Trimming removed 5 bases from V and 9 bases from J, with 17 bases in between. Germline V lookup: CDR1 MNHEY, CDR2 SMNVEV (reference sequence). The CDR3 has 14 residues. CDR3 region: CASSVTQGLAEQFF. The CDR3 nucleotides read TGTGCCAGCAGTGTAACTCAGGGGTTGGCTGAGCAGTTCTTC.

The chain combines TRBV9 with TRBJ2-2; D is unclear. The germline gives CDR1 SGDLS, CDR2 YYNGEE. This CDR3 has 14 amino acids. The ends were cut back, 2 bases at V and 1 base at J, with 6 bases in the middle. DNA for the CDR3: TGTGCCAGCAGCGTGGGTTGGAACACCGGGGAGCTGTTTTTT. It codes for CASSVGWNTGELFF.

The chain joins TRBV4-3 to TRBJ2-7, with 8 bases fitting TRBD2. The germline gives CDR1 LGHNA, CDR2 YSLEER. The J segment lost 3 bases and the V segment lost 0 bases, leaving 4 bases of the junction unmatched. The CDR3 has 15 residues. This CDR3 is CASSQEDREGYEQYF. In DNA, the CDR3 is TGCGCCAGCAGCCAAGAGGATCGGGAGGGCTACGAGCAGTACTTC.

The V gene is TRBV6-2 or TRBV6-3, the J gene TRBJ1-1; D unclear. Germline-derived CDR1 and CDR2 are MNHEY and SVGEGT. The CDR3 contains 13 residues. Trimming removed 0 bases from V and 4 bases from J, with 6 bases in between. In nucleotides, the CDR3 is TGTGCCAGCAGTTACTCAACGGGCACTGAAGCTTTCTTT. Amino acids: CASSYSTGTEAFF.

This chain joins TRBV4-2 and TRBJ2-7; possible D gene TRBD1, 6 bases. The CDR3 consists of 17 residues. Germline-derived CDR1 and CDR2 are LGHNA and YNFKEQ. V lost 0 bases and J 0 bases, leaving 15 bases between the germline ends. The chain's CDR3 is CASSQDPGADSSYEQYF. The CDR3 region has the DNA TGTGCCAGCAGCCAAGATCCAGGGGCGGATAGCTCCTACGAGCAGTACTTC.